This is a list of T cell receptor beta chains from one sample in a study of control samples from healthy donors and cancer patients. The repertoire was sequenced with immunoSEQ multiplex PCR; TCRdb's copy has only in-frame clones and lacks some. Of about 150,000 clones in the sample, around 95% are singletons; the top ten hold 5% to 6.5%. Sequencing input: blood. The source is a man aged 40-49 years in good health. CDR3s include the opening cysteine and the closing phenylalanine or tryptophan. The order of the fields is J gene, V gene, D gene, clone size, CDR3 protein, CDR3 DNA. D genes are given only for firm matches. Clone size is shown for a subset of rows, as once, few, many or a class of expanded clone.

j_call: TRBJ1-2
v_call: TRBV4-1
d_call: -
clone_size: -
cdr3_aa: CASSQWDGSNYGYTF
cdr3_nt: TGCGCCAGCAGCCAATGGGACGGCTCTAACTATGGCTACACCTTC

j_call: TRBJ2-3
v_call: TRBV7-2
d_call: TRBD2
clone_size: -
cdr3_aa: CASSFTPPPGGLLDTQYF
cdr3_nt: TGTGCCAGCAGCTTCACTCCTCCCCCGGGGGGGCTATTAGATACGCAGTATTTT

j_call: TRBJ1-5
v_call: TRBV6-5
d_call: -
clone_size: -
cdr3_aa: CASSPGRGNQPQHF
cdr3_nt: TGTGCCAGCAGCCCCGGGAGGGGCAATCAGCCCCAGCATTTT

j_call: TRBJ2-2
v_call: TRBV7-9
d_call: TRBD1
clone_size: -
cdr3_aa: CASTPGEGARTGELFF
cdr3_nt: TGTGCCAGCACCCCGGGCGAGGGGGCGCGGACCGGGGAGCTGTTTTTT

j_call: TRBJ2-7
v_call: TRBV2
d_call: -
clone_size: -
cdr3_aa: CASSVATPQYF
cdr3_nt: TGTGCCAGCAGTGTCGCGACTCCCCAGTACTTC

j_call: TRBJ2-2
v_call: TRBV2
d_call: -
clone_size: -
cdr3_aa: CASSERWQGNTGELFF
cdr3_nt: TGTGCCAGCAGTGAAAGGTGGCAGGGCAACACCGGGGAGCTGTTTTTT

j_call: TRBJ1-4
v_call: TRBV13
d_call: TRBD1
clone_size: -
cdr3_aa: CASSLGTGANEKLFF
cdr3_nt: TGTGCCAGCAGCTTAGGTACAGGGGCTAATGAAAAACTGTTTTTT

j_call: TRBJ1-3
v_call: TRBV28
d_call: -
clone_size: -
cdr3_aa: CASSSGGSSGNTIYF
cdr3_nt: TGTGCCAGCAGTTCGGGAGGGAGCTCTGGAAACACCATATATTTT

j_call: TRBJ2-1
v_call: TRBV15
d_call: -
clone_size: -
cdr3_aa: CATSRGRESSYNEQFF
cdr3_nt: TGTGCCACCAGCAGAGGACGAGAGAGCTCCTACAATGAGCAGTTCTTC

j_call: TRBJ2-2
v_call: TRBV7-3
d_call: TRBD1
clone_size: once
cdr3_aa: CASSARIKGQGNTGELFF
cdr3_nt: TGTGCCAGCAGCGCTAGGATAAAAGGACAGGGGAACACCGGGGAGCTGTTTTTT

j_call: TRBJ1-2
v_call: TRBV5-6
d_call: -
clone_size: -
cdr3_aa: CASSLWTDLYGYTF
cdr3_nt: TGTGCCAGCAGCTTGTGGACAGACCTCTATGGCTACACCTTC

j_call: TRBJ1-2
v_call: TRBV11-2
d_call: -
clone_size: -
cdr3_aa: CASSPTSRRDYGYTF
cdr3_nt: TGTGCCAGCAGCCCCACCTCGAGGAGGGACTATGGCTACACCTTC

j_call: TRBJ1-2
v_call: TRBV2
d_call: TRBD1
clone_size: once
cdr3_aa: CASSEARQGANGYTF
cdr3_nt: TGTGCCAGCAGTGAAGCGAGACAGGGGGCGAATGGCTACACCTTC

j_call: TRBJ1-1
v_call: TRBV11-3
d_call: -
clone_size: once
cdr3_aa: CASTAIRENTEAFF
cdr3_nt: TGTGCCAGCACGGCGATTCGAGAGAACACTGAAGCTTTCTTT

j_call: TRBJ1-1
v_call: TRBV7-8
d_call: TRBD1
clone_size: -
cdr3_aa: CASSFPTGGTRMNTEAFF
cdr3_nt: TGTGCCAGCAGCTTTCCGACAGGGGGAACTCGGATGAACACTGAAGCTTTCTTT

j_call: TRBJ2-7
v_call: TRBV2
d_call: TRBD1
clone_size: -
cdr3_aa: CASSGQVTGEDEQYF
cdr3_nt: TGTGCCAGCAGTGGTCAGGTGACAGGGGAGGACGAGCAGTACTTC

j_call: TRBJ1-3
v_call: TRBV28
d_call: -
clone_size: -
cdr3_aa: CASKKASGNTIYF
cdr3_nt: TGTGCCAGCAAGAAAGCCTCTGGAAACACCATATATTTT

j_call: TRBJ2-2
v_call: TRBV6-5
d_call: -
clone_size: once
cdr3_aa: CASRVGLVDTGELFF
cdr3_nt: TGTGCCAGCAGAGTGGGGCTAGTGGACACCGGGGAGCTGTTTTTT

j_call: TRBJ1-5
v_call: TRBV6-6
d_call: TRBD1
clone_size: -
cdr3_aa: CASSPTTGGSQHF
cdr3_nt: TGTGCCAGCAGCCCTACGACAGGGGGTTCCCAGCATTTT

j_call: TRBJ2-7
v_call: TRBV7-6
d_call: -
clone_size: once
cdr3_aa: CASSFGLQDSDYEQYF
cdr3_nt: TGTGCCAGCAGCTTCGGCCTTCAGGACTCCGACTACGAGCAGTACTTC

j_call: TRBJ2-7
v_call: TRBV5-1
d_call: -
clone_size: -
cdr3_aa: CASSLAQRARQGSYEQYF
cdr3_nt: TGCGCCAGCAGCTTGGCTCAAAGGGCCCGCCAGGGCTCCTACGAGCAGTACTTC

j_call: TRBJ1-4
v_call: TRBV11-2
d_call: TRBD1
clone_size: -
cdr3_aa: CASSQTPGQRTEKLFF
cdr3_nt: TGTGCCAGCAGCCAAACTCCGGGACAGAGGACTGAAAAACTGTTTTTT

j_call: TRBJ1-1
v_call: TRBV4-1
d_call: -
clone_size: -
cdr3_aa: CASSQDLRGGTEAFF
cdr3_nt: TGCGCCAGCAGCCAAGATCTGAGGGGGGGGACTGAAGCTTTCTTT

j_call: TRBJ1-2
v_call: TRBV27
d_call: TRBD1
clone_size: -
cdr3_aa: CASWDRGINGYTF
cdr3_nt: TGTGCCAGCTGGGACAGGGGAATAAATGGCTACACCTTC

j_call: TRBJ2-7
v_call: TRBV30
d_call: -
clone_size: -
cdr3_aa: CAWSVVQGHEQYF
cdr3_nt: TGTGCCTGGAGTGTAGTACAGGGACACGAGCAGTACTTC

j_call: TRBJ2-3
v_call: TRBV6-5
d_call: -
clone_size: -
cdr3_aa: CASSYSNLDTQYF
cdr3_nt: TGTGCCAGCAGTTACTCGAATCTGGATACGCAGTATTTT

j_call: TRBJ2-1
v_call: TRBV19
d_call: -
clone_size: -
cdr3_aa: CASSIDEGLPYNEQFF
cdr3_nt: TGTGCCAGTAGTATAGATGAGGGGCTACCCTACAATGAGCAGTTCTTC

j_call: TRBJ1-2
v_call: TRBV19
d_call: TRBD1
clone_size: -
cdr3_aa: CASSYQTGSYGYTF
cdr3_nt: TGTGCCAGTAGTTACCAGACAGGGTCCTATGGCTACACCTTC

j_call: TRBJ2-1
v_call: TRBV6-1
d_call: TRBD1
clone_size: -
cdr3_aa: CASSEVGTGLNEQFF
cdr3_nt: TGTGCCAGCAGTGAAGTCGGGACAGGGCTCAATGAGCAGTTCTTC

j_call: TRBJ1-6
v_call: TRBV7-6
d_call: TRBD1
clone_size: -
cdr3_aa: CASSLTGQGADDSPLHF
cdr3_nt: TGTGCCAGCAGCTTAACAGGACAGGGGGCGGATGATTCACCCCTCCACTTT

j_call: TRBJ1-2
v_call: TRBV2
d_call: TRBD1
clone_size: once
cdr3_aa: CASSRQGANYGYTF
cdr3_nt: TGTGCCAGCAGTAGACAGGGGGCTAACTATGGCTACACCTTC

j_call: TRBJ1-5
v_call: TRBV7-2
d_call: -
clone_size: -
cdr3_aa: CASSNSFNQPQHF
cdr3_nt: TGTGCCAGCAGTAACAGCTTCAATCAGCCCCAGCATTTT

j_call: TRBJ2-1
v_call: TRBV28
d_call: -
clone_size: -
cdr3_aa: CASSPRFGTADNEQFF
cdr3_nt: TGTGCCAGCAGCCCCCGGTTCGGTACCGCGGATAATGAGCAGTTCTTC

j_call: TRBJ2-7
v_call: TRBV4-1
d_call: -
clone_size: -
cdr3_aa: CASSQGRTDTYEQYF
cdr3_nt: TGCGCCAGCAGCCAAGGTCGGACAGATACCTACGAGCAGTACTTC

j_call: TRBJ1-5
v_call: TRBV12-3/TRBV12-4
d_call: TRBD1
clone_size: -
cdr3_aa: CASSLRGQGKHF
cdr3_nt: TGTGCCAGCAGTCTAAGGGGACAGGGTAAGCATTTT

j_call: TRBJ1-4
v_call: TRBV5-1
d_call: -
clone_size: -
cdr3_aa: CASSLTGGLPFF
cdr3_nt: TGCGCCAGCAGCTTGACGGGGGGACTTCCGTTTTTT

j_call: TRBJ2-5
v_call: TRBV13
d_call: -
clone_size: -
cdr3_aa: CASSPRGAGGETQYF
cdr3_nt: TGTGCCAGCAGCCCGAGAGGGGCAGGGGGGGAGACCCAGTACTTC